These 17 T cell receptor beta chains were all obtained from the same sample, sequenced in a study of blood T cells in healthy people across ages. Next came a second PCR, run for roughly 6 to 11 cycles, which used a sample-barcoded 5' primer along with a J-beta primer mix. MiXCR, run by TCRdb on the 5' RACE reads, gives a single entry per CDR3 protein. This table has over 950,000 distinct CDR3 sequences, 30% to 40% appearing once. Sequencing was done on a sample of blood. The origin of the receptors is a man in his late teens or twenties in good health.

This clonotype was counted many times. V and J are TRBV20-1 and TRBJ2-1, with unresolved D. CDR3 size: 12 residues. Per germline, CDR1 DFQATT and CDR2 SNEGSKA (reference sequence). V was shortened by 4 bases and J by 9 bases, with 13 bases between the two germline ends. Here the CDR3 reads CSATWILGEQFF. The CDR3 bases are TGCAGTGCTACCTGGATTCTGGGTGAGCAGTTCTTC.

J is TRBJ1-1 and V is TRBV5-1, with unresolved D. Germline values: CDR1 SGHRS, CDR2 YFSETQ. V shed 7 bases and J shed 1 base, with 11 bases lying between them. The CDR3 is 13 amino acids. The chain's CDR3 is CASGIGWNTEAFF. The CDR3 bases are TGCGCCAGCGGTATAGGGTGGAACACTGAAGCTTTCTTT.

The chain has TRBV12-3 or TRBV12-4 and TRBJ1-2; no definite D call. CDR3 length: 13 residues. The V gene lost 5 bases and the J gene lost 8 bases, with 15 bases spanning the gap. The DNA for the CDR3 is TGTGCCAGCAGTCCTGACACTCCCGGCGGCTACACCTTC. Protein sequence: CASSPDTPGGYTF.

This sequence joins TRBV20-1 and TRBJ2-2; D uncertain. This CDR3 contains 13 residues. Germline V lookup: CDR1 DFQATT, CDR2 SNEGSKA (reference sequence). The germline V and J ends were trimmed by 6 bases and 5 bases, with 13 bases remaining between them. The CDR3 is CSAPRAETGELFF. The CDR3 DNA reads as TGCAGTGCACCTAGAGCCGAAACCGGGGAGCTGTTTTTT.

This clonotype appeared a few times. CDR3 amino acids: CASSLGAGRGYTF. In DNA, the CDR3 is TGTGCCAGCAGCTTAGGTGCAGGGCGAGGCTACACCTTC. The chain carries TRBV7-8 and TRBJ2-7, with D possibly TRBD1 on 5 matching bases. The J call may be incorrect, as the DNA end agrees better with TRBJ1-2. The CDR3 contains 13 residues. The germline gives CDR1 SGHVS, CDR2 FQNEAQ.

The chain links TRBV20-1 to TRBJ2-7; D is ambiguous. CDR1 and CDR2 from the germline V gene are DFQATT and SNEGSKA (reference sequence). The CDR3 extends over 14 amino acids. V was trimmed by 6 bases and J by 0 bases, leaving 15 bases between them. The CDR3 region is CSADGRTSSYEQYF. CDR3 DNA: TGCAGTGCGGACGGACGCACATCCTCCTACGAGCAGTACTTC.

The chain has TRBV27 and TRBJ2-5, with D uncertain. This CDR3 spans 12 amino acids. Trimming pared 4 bases from V and 5 bases from J, leaving 8 bases between. The germline gives CDR1 MNHEY, CDR2 SMNVEV (reference sequence). CDR3 region: CASSSNAETQYF. The CDR3 DNA is TGTGCCAGCAGTTCTAACGCGGAGACCCAGTACTTC.

This clonotype was counted many times. This chain connects TRBV7-2 to TRBJ2-1, with D perhaps matching TRBD1 (5 bases). This CDR3 has 14 residues. The germline CDR1 and CDR2 sequences are SGHTA and FQGNSA. V was cut by 3 bases and J by 0 bases, with 6 bases left in between. The chain's CDR3 is CASSLGHSYNEQFF. CDR3 DNA sequence: TGTGCCAGCAGCTTGGGGCACTCCTACAATGAGCAGTTCTTC.

This clonotype turned up a few times. The rearrangement joins TRBV20-1 to TRBJ2-1; D is undetermined. V shed 4 bases and J shed 0 bases, with 13 bases lying between them. This CDR3 has 15 amino acids. Germline loops: CDR1 DFQATT, CDR2 SNEGSKA (reference sequence). CDR3: CSANSPASSYNEQFF. CDR3 DNA sequence: TGCAGTGCTAATTCTCCGGCGAGCTCCTACAATGAGCAGTTCTTC.

The DNA for the CDR3 is TGTGCCAGCCTACCTAACACCGGGGAGCTGTTTTTT. Translated, it gives CASLPNTGELFF. V usage is TRBV25-1 and J usage is TRBJ2-2; D gene unclear. The germline gives CDR1 MGHDK, CDR2 SYGVNS. The CDR3 contains 12 residues. Trimming shortened V by 8 bases and J by 2 bases, and 6 bases separated the two germline ends.

The rearrangement joins TRBV19 to TRBJ2-1; 8 positions match TRBD1. The germline gives CDR1 LNHDA, CDR2 SQIVND (reference sequence). The CDR3 consists of 14 residues. V was pared by 5 bases and J by 2 bases, with 2 bases of the junction left unmatched. The CDR3 region has the DNA TGTGCCAGTAGTCAACAGGGGGCCTACAATGAGCAGTTCTTC. This sequence encodes CASSQQGAYNEQFF.

This clonotype was seen more than once but under ten times. This chain uses TRBV6-6 with TRBJ2-3; D gene uncertain. There are 15 residues in the CDR3. Germline loops: CDR1 MNHNY, CDR2 SVGAGI (reference sequence). Trimming cost V 2 bases and J 4 bases, with 13 bases left between them. The CDR3 DNA sequence: TGTGCCAGCAGTTACCCCGGGCCCCGACCAGATACGCAGTATTTT. It specifies CASSYPGPRPDTQYF.

This chain uses TRBV9 with TRBJ2-1, with D perhaps matching TRBD2 (6 bases). Trimming pared 4 bases from V and 2 bases from J, leaving 16 bases between. This CDR3 comprises 16 residues. Per the germline V gene, CDR1 is SGDLS and CDR2 is YYNGEE. The CDR3 bases are TGTGCCAGCAGCCCACGGGGGAGCGGAGCCTACAATGAGCAGTTCTTC. Translating it yields CASSPRGSGAYNEQFF. The full variable domain, with the rest looked up from reference TRBV9 and TRBJ2-1, is DSGVTQTPKHLITATGQRVTLRCSPRSGDLSVYWYQQSLDQGLQFLIQYYNGEERAKGNILERFSAQQFPDLHSELNLSSLELGDSALYFCASSPRGSGAYNEQFFGPGTRLTVL.

Comment on this clonotype: One end of the junction does not line up with germline, which may come from a read error. The chain recombines TRBV6-2 or TRBV6-3 with TRBJ2-1, with D possibly TRBD1 on 7 matching bases. CDR1 is MNHEY and CDR2 is SVGEGT in the germline V gene. The length of the CDR3 is 15 residues. The CDR3 coding sequence is TGTGCCACCTCATGGGGGGACAGCACCTACAATGAGCGGTTCTTC. Its protein is CATSWGDSTYNERFF.

This clonotype was found many times. The J gene is TRBJ1-2, the V gene TRBV30; 9 positions agree with TRBD1. Looked up from germline, CDR1 is GTSNPN and CDR2 is SVGIG (reference sequence). Trimming took 0 bases from V and 8 from J; bases not matched to a gene: 7. CDR3 length: 14 residues. CDR3 nucleotides: TGTGCCTGGAGTGTTGGGACAGGGTTGCACGGCTACACCTTC. This gives the protein CAWSVGTGLHGYTF.

This chain joins TRBV6-5 and TRBJ1-4; unclear D gene. The end of the DNA aligns better with TRBJ2-2, so the J call may be wrong. This CDR3 is 15 amino acids long. Germline V gene sequence: CDR1 MNHEY, CDR2 SVGAGI. CDR3 DNA: TGTGCCAGCAGTTACACCCGGGCGGACGCCGGGGAGCTGTTTTTT. Its translation: CASSYTRADAGELFF.

The chain links TRBV15 to TRBJ2-5; D is uncertain. CDR1 is LNHNV and CDR2 is YYDKDF in the germline V gene (reference sequence). The CDR3 is 12 amino acids. The germline V and J ends were trimmed by 0 bases and 4 bases, with 3 bases remaining between them. This chain's CDR3 is CATSRDGETQYF. CDR3 nucleotides: TGTGCCACCAGCAGAGATGGAGAGACCCAGTACTTC. The whole variable domain, filled in from reference TRBV15 and TRBJ2-5, reads DAMVIQNPRYQVTQFGKPVTLSCSQTLNHNVMYWYQQKSSQAPKLLFHYYDKDFNNEADTPDNFQSRRPNTSFCFLDIRSPGLGDTAMYLCATSRDGETQYFGPGTRLLVL.